This T cell receptor beta chain was sequenced for a study of blood T cell repertoires in COVID-19. Study as a whole: Sites across the United States, Italy and Spain contributed samples from acute and convalescent COVID-19. The analysed material was cDNA or gDNA that came from T cells, B-cell-depleted T cells, or PBMCs.

Germline assignment: CDR1 MDHEN and CDR2 SYDVKM. The CDR3 is 16 residues long. V shed 4 bases and J 1 base; nucleotides not matched to a gene: 9. This clone was counted once. Original data processing: Reference gene primer amplification yielded estimated nucleated cell counts. Measured with immunoSEQ multiplex PCR; TCRdb has only the in-frame clones, and not every one. That table is the source of V, J and clone size, and D and trimming were worked out from the DNA. The table records about 180,000 clones, about 87% of them present only once. Enrolment of Seattle patients took place during active infection, and they were followed longitudinally.

The V and J genes are TRBV28 and TRBJ2-7; TRBD2 matches at 8 bases. The receptor was derived from a man between 60 and 70 years old with COVID-19, enrolled during active disease. The sequencing sample was made of peripheral blood. The CDR3 loop reads CASSSSGSSRSYEQYF. The CDR3, as DNA: TGTGCCAGCAGTTCTAGCGGGTCTAGCAGATCCTACGAGCAGTACTTC.